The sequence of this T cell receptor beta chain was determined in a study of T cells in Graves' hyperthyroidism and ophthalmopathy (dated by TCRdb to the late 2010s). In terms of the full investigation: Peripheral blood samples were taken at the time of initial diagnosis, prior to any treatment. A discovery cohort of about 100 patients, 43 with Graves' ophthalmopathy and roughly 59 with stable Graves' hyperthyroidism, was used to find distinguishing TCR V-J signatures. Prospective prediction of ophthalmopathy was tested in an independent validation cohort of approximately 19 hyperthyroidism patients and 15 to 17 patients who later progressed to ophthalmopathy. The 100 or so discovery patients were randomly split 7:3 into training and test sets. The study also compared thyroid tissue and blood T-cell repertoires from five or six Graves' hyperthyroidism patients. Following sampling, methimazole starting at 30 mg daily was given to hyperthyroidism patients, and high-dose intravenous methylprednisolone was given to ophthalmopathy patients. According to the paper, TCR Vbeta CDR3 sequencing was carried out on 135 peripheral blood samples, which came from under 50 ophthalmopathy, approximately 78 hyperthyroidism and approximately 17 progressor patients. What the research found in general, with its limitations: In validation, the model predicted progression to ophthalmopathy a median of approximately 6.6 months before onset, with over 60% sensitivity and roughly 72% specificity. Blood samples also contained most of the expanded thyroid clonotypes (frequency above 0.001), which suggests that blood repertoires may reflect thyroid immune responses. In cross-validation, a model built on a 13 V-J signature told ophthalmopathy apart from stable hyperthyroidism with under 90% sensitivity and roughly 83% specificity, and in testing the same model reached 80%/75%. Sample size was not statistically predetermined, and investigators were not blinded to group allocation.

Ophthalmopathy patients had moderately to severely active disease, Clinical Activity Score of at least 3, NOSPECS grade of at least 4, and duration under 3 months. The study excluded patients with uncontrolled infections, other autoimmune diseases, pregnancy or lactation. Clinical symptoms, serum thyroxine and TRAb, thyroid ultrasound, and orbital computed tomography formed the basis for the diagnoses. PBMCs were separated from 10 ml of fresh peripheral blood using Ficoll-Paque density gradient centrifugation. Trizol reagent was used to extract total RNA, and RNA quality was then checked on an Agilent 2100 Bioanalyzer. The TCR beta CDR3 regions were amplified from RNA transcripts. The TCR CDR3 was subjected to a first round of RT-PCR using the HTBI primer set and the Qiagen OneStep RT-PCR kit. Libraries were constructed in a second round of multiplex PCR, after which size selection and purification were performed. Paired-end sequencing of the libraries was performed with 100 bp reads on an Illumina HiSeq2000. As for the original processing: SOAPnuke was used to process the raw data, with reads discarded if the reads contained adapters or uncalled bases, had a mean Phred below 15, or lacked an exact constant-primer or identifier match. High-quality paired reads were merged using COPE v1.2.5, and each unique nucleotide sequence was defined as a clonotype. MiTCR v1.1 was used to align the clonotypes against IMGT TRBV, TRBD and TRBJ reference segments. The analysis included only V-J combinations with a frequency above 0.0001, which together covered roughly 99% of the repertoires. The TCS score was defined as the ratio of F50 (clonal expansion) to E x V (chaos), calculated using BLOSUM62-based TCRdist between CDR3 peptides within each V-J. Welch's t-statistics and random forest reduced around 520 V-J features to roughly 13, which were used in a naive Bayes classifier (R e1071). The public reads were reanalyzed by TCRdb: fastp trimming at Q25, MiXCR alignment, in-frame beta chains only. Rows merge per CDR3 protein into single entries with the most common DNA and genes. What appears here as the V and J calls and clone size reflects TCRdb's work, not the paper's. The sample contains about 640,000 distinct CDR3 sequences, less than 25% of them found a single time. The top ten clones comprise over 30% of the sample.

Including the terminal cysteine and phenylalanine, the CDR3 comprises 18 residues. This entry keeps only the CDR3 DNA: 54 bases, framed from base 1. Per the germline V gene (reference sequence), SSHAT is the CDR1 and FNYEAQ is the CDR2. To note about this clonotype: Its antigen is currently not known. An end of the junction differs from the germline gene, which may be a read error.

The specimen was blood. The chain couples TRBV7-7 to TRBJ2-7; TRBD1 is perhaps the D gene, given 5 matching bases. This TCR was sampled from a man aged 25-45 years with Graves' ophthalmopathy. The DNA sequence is TGTGCTAGCAGCTTAAGGCTTGGGGCTGTCGCAGGGTTCGGCGAGCAGTACTTC. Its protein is CASSLRLGAVAGFGEQYF.